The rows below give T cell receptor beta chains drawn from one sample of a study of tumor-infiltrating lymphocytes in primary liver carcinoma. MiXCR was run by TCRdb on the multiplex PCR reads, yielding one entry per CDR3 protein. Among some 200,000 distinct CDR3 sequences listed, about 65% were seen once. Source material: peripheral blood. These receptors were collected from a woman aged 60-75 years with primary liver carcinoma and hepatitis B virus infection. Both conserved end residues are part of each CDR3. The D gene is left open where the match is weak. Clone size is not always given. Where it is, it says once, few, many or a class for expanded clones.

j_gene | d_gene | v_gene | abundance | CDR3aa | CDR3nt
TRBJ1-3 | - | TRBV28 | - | CASSLGGDFGNTIYF | TGTGCCAGTAGTTTAGGCGGTGACTTTGGAAACACCATATATTTT
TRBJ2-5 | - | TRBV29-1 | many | CSVVGARETQYF | TGCAGCGTTGTAGGGGCGAGAGAGACCCAGTACTTC
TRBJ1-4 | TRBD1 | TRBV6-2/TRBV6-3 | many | CASSPGQGQLHEKLFF | TGTGCCAGCAGCCCGGGACAGGGCCAATTACACGAAAAACTGTTTTTT
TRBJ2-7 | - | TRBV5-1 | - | CASSLEDFVYEQYF | TGCGCCAGCAGCTTGGAGGACTTTGTCTACGAGCAGTACTTC
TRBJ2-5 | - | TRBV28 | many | CASSPGGQETQYF | TGTGCCAGCAGTCCCGGGGGCCAAGAGACCCAGTACTTC
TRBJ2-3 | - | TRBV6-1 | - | CARSGAEAADTQYF | TGTGCCAGGAGTGGGGCAGAGGCGGCAGATACGCAGTATTTT
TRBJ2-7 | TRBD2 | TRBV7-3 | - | CASSLRSTSGRASYEQYF | TGTGCCAGCAGCTTAAGGTCCACTAGCGGGAGGGCCTCGTACGAGCAGTACTTC
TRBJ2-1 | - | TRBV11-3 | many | CASSRGTSTSYNEQFF | TGTGCCAGCAGCAGAGGGACCTCGACCTCCTACAATGAGCAGTTCTTC
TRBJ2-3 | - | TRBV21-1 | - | CASSTYYKTGAWDTQYF | TGTGCCAGCAGCACCTATTACAAGACAGGGGCGTGGGATACGCAGTATTTT
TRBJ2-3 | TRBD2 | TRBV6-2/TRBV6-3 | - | CASSPTSGRLGIQYF | TGTGCCAGCAGCCCGACTAGCGGGAGATTAGGTATACAGTATTTT
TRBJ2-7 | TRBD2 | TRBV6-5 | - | CASDPSGGYEQYF | TGTGCCAGCGACCCTAGCGGGGGCTACGAGCAGTACTTC
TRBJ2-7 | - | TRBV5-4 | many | CASSLDGNYEQYF | TGTGCCAGCAGCTTGGATGGGAACTACGAGCAGTACTTC
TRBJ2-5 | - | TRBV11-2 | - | CASSLQEGTRETQYF | TGTGCCAGCAGCCTACAGGAGGGGACTCGGGAGACCCAGTACTTC
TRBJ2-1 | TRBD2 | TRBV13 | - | CANSFTSGRAGGNEQFF | TGTGCCAACAGCTTTACGAGCGGGAGGGCCGGTGGAAATGAGCAGTTCTTC
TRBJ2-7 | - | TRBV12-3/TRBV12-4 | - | CACSLAFRDGEQYF | TGTGCCTGCAGTTTAGCGTTCAGGGACGGCGAGCAGTACTTC
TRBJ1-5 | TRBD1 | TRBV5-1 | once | CASSLDTGGDHPQHF | TGCGCCAGCAGCTTGGACACAGGGGGCGATCATCCCCAGCATTTT
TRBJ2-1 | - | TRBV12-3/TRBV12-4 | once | CASSFGRDNEQLF | TGTGCCAGCAGTTTCGGGCGAGACAATGAGCAGTTGTTC
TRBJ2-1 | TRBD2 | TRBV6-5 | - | CVSSRSGLAGVEQSF | TGTGTCAGCTCCCGATCTGGACTAGCGGGAGTTGAGCAGTCCTTC
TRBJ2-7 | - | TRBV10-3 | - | CAIRGDSLRGFEQYF | TGTGCCATCAGAGGGGATTCATTACGGGGGTTCGAGCAGTACTTC
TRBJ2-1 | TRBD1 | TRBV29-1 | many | CSVEERGREQFF | TGCAGCGTTGAAGAAAGGGGGCGCGAGCAGTTCTTC